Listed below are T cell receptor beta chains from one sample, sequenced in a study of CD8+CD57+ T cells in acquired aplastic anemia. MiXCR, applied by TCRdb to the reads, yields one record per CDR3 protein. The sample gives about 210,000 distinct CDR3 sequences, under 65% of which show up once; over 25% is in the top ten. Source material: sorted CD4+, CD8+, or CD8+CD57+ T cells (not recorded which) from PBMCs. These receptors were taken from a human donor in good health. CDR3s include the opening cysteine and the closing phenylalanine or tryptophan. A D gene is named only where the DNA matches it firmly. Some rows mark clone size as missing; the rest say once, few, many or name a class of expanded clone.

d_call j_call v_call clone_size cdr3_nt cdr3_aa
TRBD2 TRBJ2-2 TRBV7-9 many TGTGCCAGCAGCCTAGCGGGGGAAGGTGCCGGGGAGCTGTTTTTT CASSLAGEGAGELFF
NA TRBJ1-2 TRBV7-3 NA TGTGCCAGCAGCCTAGGTTACACAGCTGGGGATGGCTACACCTTC CASSLGYTAGDGYTF
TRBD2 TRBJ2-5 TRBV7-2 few TGTGCCAGCAGCACGTATAGCGGGAGGGGCGAGACCCAGTACTTC CASSTYSGRGETQYF
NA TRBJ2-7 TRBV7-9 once TGTGCCAGCAGCTTACGGCCAAAGTCCGAGCAGTACTTC CASSLRPKSEQYF
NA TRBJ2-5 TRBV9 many TGTGCCAGCAGCGTAGATCGCTACCTAGCAAAACAAGAGACCCAGTACTTC CASSVDRYLAKQETQYF
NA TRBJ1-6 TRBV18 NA TGTGCCAGCTCATTTTCTGCGCGGCAGTCTAATTCACCCCTCCACTTT CASSFSARQSNSPLHF
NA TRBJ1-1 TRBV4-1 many TGCGCCAGCAGCCAAGCTGGAAGTATGAACACTGAAGCTTTCTTT CASSQAGSMNTEAFF
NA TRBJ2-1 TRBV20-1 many TGCAGTGCTAGAGATTTCGATGAGCAGTTCTTC CSARDFDEQFF
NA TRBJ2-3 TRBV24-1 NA TGTGCCACCGGACTGCACGGCAACCCAGATACGCAGTATTTT CATGLHGNPDTQYF
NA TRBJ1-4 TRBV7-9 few TGTGCCAGCAGCTTAGATCCCGCAGACTGGACAACTAATGAAAAACTGTTTTTT CASSLDPADWTTNEKLFF
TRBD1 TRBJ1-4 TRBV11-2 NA TGTGCCAGCAGCTCAGGGACAGGGGGCGTTGAAAAACTGTTTTTT CASSSGTGGVEKLFF
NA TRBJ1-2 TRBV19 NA TGTGCCAGTAGTTCTTGGACGGCCTATGGCTACACCTTC CASSSWTAYGYTF
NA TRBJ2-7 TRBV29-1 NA TGCGGCGTTGTAGCGGCCTACGAGCAGTACTTC CGVVAAYEQYF
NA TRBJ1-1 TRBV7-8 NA TGTGCCAGCCGCGAGGCCGCGAATCTGAACACTGAAGCTTTCTTT CASREAANLNTEAFF
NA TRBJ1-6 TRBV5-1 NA TGCGCCAGCAGCTTGGGGGCAGGGGCCCTCCACTTT CASSLGAGALHF
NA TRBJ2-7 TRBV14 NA TGTGCCAGCAGCCTTCAAGGGCGTTTGGGCTACGAGCAGTACTTC CASSLQGRLGYEQYF
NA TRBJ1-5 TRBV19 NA TGTGCCAGTAGTATAGGTCAAGGGCAGCCCCAGCATTTT CASSIGQGQPQHF
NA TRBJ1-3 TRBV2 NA TGTGCCAGCAGTGAGGCAGGGACAACCTCTGGAAACACCATATATTTT CASSEAGTTSGNTIYF
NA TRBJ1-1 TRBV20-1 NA TGCAGTGCTCGAGCGGCGTTGGGCACTGAAGCTTTCTTT CSARAALGTEAFF
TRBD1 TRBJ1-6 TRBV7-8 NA TGTGCCAGCAGCCACCAGACAGGGTTTAATTCACCCCTCCACTTT CASSHQTGFNSPLHF
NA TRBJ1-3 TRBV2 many TGTGCCAGCAGTGTAGGGGAGAGGGCTACTGGAAACACCATATATTTT CASSVGERATGNTIYF
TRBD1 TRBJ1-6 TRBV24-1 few TGTGCCACCAAGATTGACAGGGTCCACTTT CATKIDRVHF
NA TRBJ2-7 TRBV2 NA TGTGCCAGCAGTAGCAGGCTGTTGACCTACGAGCAGTACTTC CASSSRLLTYEQYF
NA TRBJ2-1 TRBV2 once TGTGCCAGCAGTGTAGATCTGAGCTCCTACAATGAGCAGTTCTTC CASSVDLSSYNEQFF
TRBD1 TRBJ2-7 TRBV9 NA TGTGCCAGCAGCGCGGGACAGCAGTACGAGCAGTACTTC CASSAGQQYEQYF
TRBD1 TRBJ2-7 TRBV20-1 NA TGCAGTGCTAGACCTGAGGACAGGGGAAGAAGGTACGAGCAGTACTTC CSARPEDRGRRYEQYF
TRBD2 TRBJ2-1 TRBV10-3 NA TGTGCCATCAGTGAACCGGGACTACCCGTGCGAGGCTACAATGAGCAGTTCTTC CAISEPGLPVRGYNEQFF
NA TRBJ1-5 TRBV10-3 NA TGTGCCATCAGGAACAGGGTAGGGCAGCCCCAGCATTTT CAIRNRVGQPQHF
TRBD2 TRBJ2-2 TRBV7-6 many TGTGCCAGCAGCGGGGGGGTGACCGGGGAGCTGTTTTTT CASSGGVTGELFF